The 14 T cell receptor beta chains reported below all come from one sample, sequenced in a study of T cell responses to AZD1222 COVID-19 vaccine. The table came from immunoSEQ multiplex PCR; TCRdb's copy has only in-frame clones and leaves some out. The table includes over 100,000 clones, just under 95% detected once. This sample comprised peripheral blood, obtained on day 0 of AZD1222 vaccination. These receptors were taken from an adult in good health.

This clone appeared once. V gene TRBV5-1 combines with J gene TRBJ1-2; D not certain. Deletions cut 0 bases from V and 1 base from J, with 4 bases between. The CDR3 length is 13 residues. Germline V CDR1 and CDR2: SGHRS, YFSETQ. CDR3 region: CASSLVGNYGYTF. The CDR3 DNA reads TGCGCCAGCAGCTTGGTCGGTAACTATGGCTACACCTTC.

This chain joins TRBV28 and TRBJ1-5, with TRBD1 as a possible D gene (5 bases). The CDR3 totals 13 residues. The ends were cut back, 11 bases at V and 2 bases at J, with 13 bases in the middle. Germline V gives CDR1 MDHEN, CDR2 SYDVKM. The CDR3 DNA follows: TGTGCCGGGGGAGGTAGGGGCAATCAGCCCCAGCATTTT. It codes for CAGGGRGNQPQHF.

The CDR3 bases are TGTGCCAGCAGCGCCCCGGGACTACAGAGCGATGAGCAGTTCTTC. Amino acid sequence: CASSAPGLQSDEQFF. The chain carries TRBV7-9 and TRBJ2-1, with 7 positions matching TRBD2. Germline V gene sequence: CDR1 SEHNR, CDR2 FQNEAQ (reference sequence). Losses at the gene ends were 5 bases for V and 8 bases for J; bases not matched to a gene: 12. The CDR3 totals 15 residues.

The V and J genes are TRBV19 and TRBJ1-2, with D unresolved. Trimming took 5 bases from V and 3 from J, leaving 16 bases between them. The CDR3 runs 15 residues. Germline-derived CDR1 and CDR2 are LNHDA and SQIVND (reference sequence). The CDR3 DNA sequence: TGTGCCAGTAGTTCCTCCCTTCTACGATACTATGGCTACACCTTC. Translating gives CASSSSLLRYYGYTF. Variable domain in full (rest from reference TRBV19 and TRBJ1-2): DGGITQSPKYLFRKEGQNVTLSCEQNLNHDAMYWYRQDPGQGLRLIYYSQIVNDFQKGDIAEGYSVSREKKESFPLTVTSAQKNPTAFYLCASSSSLLRYYGYTFGSGTRLTVV.

The V and J genes are TRBV19 and TRBJ1-5; no reliable D call. With 7 bases removed from V and 5 bases from J, the gap between germline ends came to 24 bases. The CDR3 consists of 17 residues. Germline CDR1 LNHDA, CDR2 SQIVND (reference sequence). The CDR3 DNA reads as TGTGCCAGTATGAAGGACGGGAATAAGGCCCTCTATCAGCCCCAGCATTTT. Encoded protein: CASMKDGNKALYQPQHF.

The rearrangement joins TRBV10-3 to TRBJ2-1, with unresolved D. The V end lost 8 bases, the J end lost 0 bases, and 8 bases lay between the germline ends. Germline CDR1 reads ENHRY; CDR2 reads SYGVKD. There are 13 residues in the CDR3. This CDR3 reads CAISAFSYNEQFF. The DNA of the CDR3 is TGTGCCATCTCAGCATTCTCCTACAATGAGCAGTTCTTC.

The chain has TRBV19 and TRBJ1-3; unclear D gene. Deletions cut 7 bases from V and 2 bases from J, with 12 bases between. Looked up from germline, CDR1 is LNHDA and CDR2 is SQIVND (reference sequence). The CDR3 runs 14 residues. In nucleotides, the CDR3 is TGTGCCAGTATTCCGCCTGGGACTGGAAACACCATATATTTT. Protein sequence: CASIPPGTGNTIYF.

This sequence joins TRBV29-1 and TRBJ1-1; possible D gene TRBD1, 5 bases. CDR1 and CDR2 from the germline V gene are SQVTM and ANQGSEA. The CDR3 loop spans 12 amino acids. Trimming removed 3 bases from V and 12 bases from J, with 17 bases in between. The CDR3 loop is CSVDIGAGRTFF. The CDR3 DNA is TGCAGCGTTGATATTGGGGCAGGCAGGACTTTCTTT.

Here the CDR3 DNA reads TGTGCCAGTAATAGGGGGGGGCCCCAGGGTCGTGGCTACACCTTC. It is translated as CASNRGGPQGRGYTF. The chain carries TRBV19 and TRBJ1-2, with D possibly matching TRBD1 (6 bases). Germline loops: CDR1 LNHDA, CDR2 SQIVND (reference sequence). This CDR3 contains 15 residues. V was cut by 7 bases and J by 7 bases, with 22 bases left in between.

The V gene is TRBV7-8, the J gene TRBJ1-2; 9 bases are a match to TRBD1. V gave up 3 bases and J gave up 5 bases; unmatched junction bases: 13. The CDR3 runs to 17 residues. CDR1 is SGHVS and CDR2 is FQNEAQ in the germline V gene. CDR3 sequence (DNA): TGTGCCAGCAGCTTGAGTCCGGGACAGGGAAAGGTGTATGGCTACACCTTC. It encodes CASSLSPGQGKVYGYTF.

The chain employs TRBV19 and TRBJ2-7; possibly TRBD2 for D (6 bases). Trimming left V 5 bases short and J 4 bases short, with 12 bases between. CDR1 and CDR2 from the germline V gene are LNHDA and SQIVND (reference sequence). CDR3 size: 13 residues. The CDR3 spells CASSAGLAYEQYF. The CDR3 nucleotides are TGTGCCAGTAGTGCGGGACTGGCTTACGAGCAGTACTTC. Variable domain in full (rest from reference TRBV19 and TRBJ2-7): DGGITQSPKYLFRKEGQNVTLSCEQNLNHDAMYWYRQDPGQGLRLIYYSQIVNDFQKGDIAEGYSVSREKKESFPLTVTSAQKNPTAFYLCASSAGLAYEQYFGPGTRLTVT.

The chain joins TRBV19 to TRBJ1-1; D not certain. V lost 4 bases and J lost 2, with 14 bases in between. The CDR3 runs to 15 residues. Germline V gene data show CDR1 as LNHDA and CDR2 as SQIVND (reference sequence). As DNA, the CDR3 is TGTGCCAGTAGTAACTCCGGGCCGCAAAACACTGAAGCTTTCTTT. Translation gives CASSNSGPQNTEAFF.

The chain links TRBV18 to TRBJ1-2, with D uncertain. The CDR3 covers 16 residues. The germline gives CDR1 KGHSH, CDR2 LQKENI. The germline V and J ends were trimmed by 4 bases and 1 base, with 16 bases remaining between them. The CDR3 DNA is TGTGCCAGCTCACAATTAAGACGGGAAGATAACTATGGCTACACCTTC. Its translation is CASSQLRREDNYGYTF.

This rearrangement joins TRBV24-1 to TRBJ2-7; D is possibly TRBD1 or TRBD2 (5 bases each). Germline CDR1 KGHDR, CDR2 SFDVKD. The CDR3 totals 15 residues. V lost 2 bases and J lost 1, with 11 bases in between. In DNA, the CDR3 is TGTGCCACCAGTGATTCGGGAACAGGATCCTACGAGCAGTACTTC. Protein sequence: CATSDSGTGSYEQYF.